The rows below give T cell receptor beta chains drawn from one sample of a study of blood T cell repertoires in COVID-19. Only in-frame clones appear in the TCRdb table, and some are missing; sequencing was by immunoSEQ multiplex PCR. The sample consists of some 130,000 clones, more than 75% of them appearing once. The sequencing input was peripheral blood. The receptors here all came from a man in his 60s who had recovered from COVID-19. Both conserved end residues are part of each CDR3. The D gene is left open where the match is weak. A row's size may be missing; if present it is once, few, many or a size class.

J gene	clone size	V gene	D gene	CDR3 protein	CDR3 DNA
TRBJ2-3	few	TRBV7-8	TRBD2	CASSFPRTSGATDTQYF	TGTGCCAGCAGCTTCCCTAGGACTAGCGGAGCCACAGATACGCAGTATTTT
TRBJ2-6	NA	TRBV30	NA	CAWSGSGANVLTF	TGTGCCTGGAGCGGTTCTGGGGCCAACGTCCTGACTTTC
TRBJ2-1	NA	TRBV10-3	TRBD2	CAISEGLGSNEQFF	TGTGCCATCAGCGAGGGACTAGGGTCCAATGAGCAGTTCTTC
TRBJ1-1	NA	TRBV7-2	NA	CASSFTDGNTEAFF	TGTGCCAGCAGCTTCACAGACGGTAACACTGAAGCTTTCTTT
TRBJ2-1	once	TRBV28	NA	CASSSGESYNEQFF	TGTGCCAGCAGTTCAGGGGAGTCCTACAATGAGCAGTTCTTC
TRBJ2-3	NA	TRBV7-2	TRBD1	CASSLDRGSTDTQYF	TGTGCCAGCAGCTTAGACAGGGGAAGCACAGATACGCAGTATTTT
TRBJ2-2	NA	TRBV19	NA	CASREAPSAGELFF	TGTGCCAGTAGAGAAGCCCCTAGCGCCGGGGAGCTGTTTTTT
TRBJ2-7	NA	TRBV9	NA	CASSVNTGNGDEQYF	TGTGCCAGCAGCGTCAACACAGGGAATGGGGACGAGCAGTACTTC
TRBJ2-6	NA	TRBV5-1	NA	CASSLAPDTSGANVLTF	TGCGCCAGCAGCTTGGCCCCGGACACCTCTGGGGCCAACGTCCTGACTTTC
TRBJ1-2	NA	TRBV7-5	NA	CARSLGAGFGYTF	TGTGCCAGAAGCTTAGGGGCAGGGTTTGGCTACACCTTC
TRBJ2-5	NA	TRBV5-1	NA	CASSWIGVAGGETQYF	TGCGCCAGCAGCTGGATTGGGGTGGCGGGTGGAGAGACCCAGTACTTC
TRBJ1-2	NA	TRBV15	NA	CATSREAGTRGYTF	TGTGCCACCAGCAGAGAAGCGGGGACGCGCGGCTACACCTTC
TRBJ2-1	once	TRBV7-2	TRBD2	CASRPRAGAPYIEQFF	TGTGCCAGCAGACCAAGAGCGGGGGCCCCCTATATTGAGCAGTTCTTC
TRBJ2-1	few	TRBV7-3	NA	CASSLRLAHEQFF	TGTGCCAGCAGCTTAAGACTCGCCCATGAGCAGTTCTTC
TRBJ1-2	NA	TRBV28	TRBD1	CASSATDRPNYGYTF	TGTGCCAGCAGTGCCACGGACAGGCCTAACTATGGCTACACCTTC
TRBJ2-1	NA	TRBV7-9	NA	CASSPSRNEQFF	TGTGCCAGCAGCCCCTCACGGAATGAGCAGTTCTTC
TRBJ1-5	once	TRBV5-4	NA	CASSLDKSSNQPQHF	TGTGCCAGCAGCTTGGACAAGTCGAGCAATCAGCCCCAGCATTTT
TRBJ1-6	NA	TRBV28	NA	CASKRFIGGNSPLHF	TGTGCCAGCAAAAGGTTCATCGGAGGAAATTCACCCCTCCACTTT
TRBJ2-7	NA	TRBV11-1	NA	CASSPGLRGSSYEQYF	TGTGCCAGCAGCCCCGGGTTGCGGGGAAGCTCCTACGAGCAGTACTTC
TRBJ2-3	NA	TRBV9	TRBD2	CASSVGGGVADTQYF	TGTGCCAGCAGCGTGGGCGGGGGGGTAGCAGATACGCAGTATTTT
TRBJ1-4	NA	TRBV19	NA	CASQGLSANEKLFF	TGTGCCAGCCAGGGACTCTCGGCTAATGAAAAACTGTTTTTT
TRBJ2-5	NA	TRBV11-2	NA	CASSRPGETQYF	TGTGCCAGCAGCCGCCCGGGGGAGACCCAGTACTTC
TRBJ1-5	NA	TRBV19	TRBD1	CASSPSRDRGNQPQHF	TGTGCCAGTAGCCCCAGCCGGGACAGGGGCAATCAGCCCCAGCATTTT
TRBJ1-1	few	TRBV11-1	TRBD1	CASSPPGQVNEAFF	TGTGCCAGCAGCCCGCCTGGACAGGTGAATGAAGCTTTCTTT
TRBJ1-2	NA	TRBV6-5	TRBD1	CASGQGVKDGYTF	TGTGCCAGCGGACAGGGGGTGAAAGATGGCTACACCTTC
TRBJ2-1	NA	TRBV7-2	TRBD2	CASILPGGPREQFF	TGTGCCAGCATTCTCCCGGGGGGGCCACGGGAGCAGTTCTTC
TRBJ2-7	NA	TRBV6-6	TRBD1	CASSLTGDHYEQYF	TGTGCCAGCAGTTTGACAGGGGACCACTACGAGCAGTACTTC
TRBJ1-2	NA	TRBV3-1/TRBV3-2	TRBD1	CASSRDRGYGYTF	TGTGCCAGCAGCCGGGACAGGGGGTATGGCTACACCTTC
TRBJ1-6	NA	TRBV3-1/TRBV3-2	TRBD1	CASRGQGRRSPLHF	TGTGCCAGCAGGGGACAGGGAAGGAGATCACCCCTCCACTTT
TRBJ2-3	NA	TRBV5-1	TRBD2	CASSLVGGSTDTQYF	TGCGCCAGCAGCTTGGTCGGGGGGAGCACAGATACGCAGTATTTT
TRBJ2-1	NA	TRBV7-9	NA	CASSFQAAYNEQFF	TGTGCCAGCAGCTTTCAAGCGGCCTACAATGAGCAGTTCTTC
TRBJ2-2	NA	TRBV28	NA	CASSTGSGELFF	TGTGCCAGCAGTACGGGGTCCGGGGAGCTGTTTTTT
TRBJ2-1	NA	TRBV4-3	NA	CASSQDRWAEQFF	TGCGCCAGCAGCCAAGATCGATGGGCAGAGCAGTTCTTC
TRBJ2-1	NA	TRBV7-2	TRBD2	CASSSISGSSSYNEQFF	TGTGCCAGCAGCTCCATTAGCGGGTCCAGCTCCTACAATGAGCAGTTCTTC